These 3 T cell receptor beta chains share one sample of origin, sequenced in a study of T cells in Graves' hyperthyroidism and ophthalmopathy. Using RNA transcripts as the source, TCR beta CDR3 regions were amplified. When the TCR CDR3 underwent first-round RT-PCR, the HTBI primer set was used. TCRdb re-analysed the multiplex PCR reads in MiXCR, keeping a single row per CDR3 protein. The data hold some 360,000 distinct CDR3 sequences, with around 18% observed a single time. Source material: blood. These receptor sequences come from a woman in her 40s with Graves' ophthalmopathy.

The sample holds many counts of this clonotype. The rearrangement uses TRBV6-5 and TRBJ1-3; D call uncertain. The CDR3 is 15 residues long. Trimming shortened V by 6 bases and J by 0 bases, and 12 bases separated the two germline ends. Germline V gives CDR1 MNHEY, CDR2 SVGAGI. CDR3 nucleotides: TGTGCCAGCAGATCGACGGCAGGCTCTGGAAACACCATATATTTT. Amino acids: CASRSTAGSGNTIYF.

This clonotype came up many times. V usage is TRBV6-1 and J usage is TRBJ2-7; 11 positions agree with TRBD1. CDR3 length: 16 amino acids. With 5 bases clipped from V and 2 bases from J, the junction kept 8 bases outside the gene matches. The germline CDR1 and CDR2 sequences are MNHNS and SASEGT. The CDR3, as DNA: TGTGCCAGCAGTCGAAGGACAGGGGGCGCGACCTACGAGCAGTACTTC. This codes for CASSRRTGGATYEQYF.

This clonotype occurred many times. The chain is built from TRBV28 and TRBJ2-5; 11 bases map to TRBD2. From germline, CDR1 is MDHEN and CDR2 SYDVKM. V gave up 5 bases and J gave up 2 bases; unmatched junction bases: 7. The CDR3 consists of 16 residues. The CDR3, as DNA: TGTGCCAGCAGTCCTCTGGGACTAGCGGCACAAGAGACCCAGTACTTC. It translates to CASSPLGLAAQETQYF.